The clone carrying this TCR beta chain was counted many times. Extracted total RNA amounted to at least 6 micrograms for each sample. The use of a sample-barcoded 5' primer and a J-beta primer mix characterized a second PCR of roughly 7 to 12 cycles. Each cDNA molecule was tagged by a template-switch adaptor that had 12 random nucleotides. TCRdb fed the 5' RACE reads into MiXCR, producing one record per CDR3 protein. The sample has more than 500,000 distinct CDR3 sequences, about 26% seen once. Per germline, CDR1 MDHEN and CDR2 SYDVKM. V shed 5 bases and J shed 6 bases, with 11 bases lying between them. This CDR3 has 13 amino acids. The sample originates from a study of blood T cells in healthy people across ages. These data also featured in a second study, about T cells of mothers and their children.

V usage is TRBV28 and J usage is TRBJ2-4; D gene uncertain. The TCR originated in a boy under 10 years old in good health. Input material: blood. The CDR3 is CASSLGRRNIQYF. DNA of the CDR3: TGTGCCAGCAGTCTGGGCCGGAGAAACATTCAGTACTTC.